This T cell receptor (beta chain) derives from a study of early T cells in non-severe SARS-CoV-2 infection. Overall study: The sequenced material was bulk RNA from unsorted whole blood, and its chains were unpaired. Study observations and caveats: VDJdb matching, biased toward anti-spike CD8 responses, missed private and CD4 specificities.

This clonotype was detected many times. Its antigen is still unknown. TCRdb analysed the 5' RACE reads with MiXCR anew, one entry per CDR3 protein. The sample shows approximately 42,000 distinct CDR3 sequences, less than 8.5% of them seen only once. This CDR3 contains 13 residues. Per the germline V gene, CDR1 is ENHRY and CDR2 is SYGVKD. The V end was cut by 6 bases, the J end by 5 bases, with 11 bases between. Material: whole blood. The chain joins TRBV10-3 to TRBJ1-5; possible D gene TRBD1, 6 bases. This sequence originates from an adult who was a healthcare worker with PCR-confirmed SARS-CoV-2 infection or an uninfected control (not recorded which). CDR3 region: CAIRDSPHQPQHF. The CDR3 DNA reads as TGTGCCATCAGGGACAGTCCCCATCAGCCCCAGCATTTT.